The clone carrying this T cell receptor (beta chain) was seen only a few times. As yet, its antigen is unknown. The record originates from a study of cytomegalovirus exposure and HLA in healthy donors. General observations from the study: Associated with cytomegalovirus, according to the listing, were about 160 TCR beta chains. Many donors shared some public TCRs, even though most TCR sequences were rare. That first-cohort TCR clusters tended to co-occur in the roughly 110 validation repertoires was found in a later analysis.

Produced via immunoSEQ multiplex PCR; TCRdb's table is partial and in-frame only. Found here are roughly 150,000 clones, 75% to 90% of them singletons; the top ten hold approximately 2.2%. This receptor was obtained from a woman under 30 in good health and CMV-seronegative. Material: PBMCs.

The CDR3 loop reads CASSSDGGQGMYGYTF. DNA of the CDR3: TGTGCCAGCAGTTCCGACGGGGGACAGGGGATGTATGGCTACACCTTC. V and J are TRBV2 and TRBJ1-2; 10 nucleotides match TRBD1. V lost 5 bases, J lost 5 bases, and 11 bases stayed unmatched. Germline lookup yields CDR1 SNHLY and CDR2 FYNNEI. The CDR3 is 16 residues long.